The 11 T cell receptor beta chains presented below share a single source sample, sequenced in a study of shared clonotypes between healthy human individuals. The table came from immunoSEQ multiplex PCR; TCRdb's copy has only in-frame clones and leaves some out. This table holds roughly 500,000 clones, less than 80% found once. Sequenced material: PBMCs. These receptors were obtained from a woman in her thirties or forties in good health. Some clones in this sample may be carry-over from other donors' samples.

V gene TRBV21-1 combines with J gene TRBJ2-3; the tabulated D call, TRBD1, remains unverified against the DNA. TRBV21-1 has pseudogene status. The CDR3 runs to 16 residues. CDR3 bases: TGTGCCAGCAGCTCCCTCGACAGGGATTCCACAGATACGCAGTATTTT. Protein product: CASSSLDRDSTDTQYF.

In this sample, this clone turned up many times. The chain recombines TRBV5-1 with TRBJ1-4; unclear D gene. The CDR3 runs to 15 residues. The V gene's germline CDR1 is SGHRS and CDR2 YFSETQ. Trimming pared 3 bases from V and 5 bases from J, leaving 14 bases between. CDR3 sequence (DNA): TGCGCCAGCAGCTGGAAGGGAGGAGACAATGAAAAACTGTTTTTT. Residues: CASSWKGGDNEKLFF.

Worth noting for this clone: Other DNA sequences of this sample code for an identical CDR3. The chain recombines TRBV15 with TRBJ2-2; D not certain. V was pared by 3 bases and J by 4 bases, with 6 bases between. This CDR3 spans 13 amino acids. CDR1 is LNHNV, CDR2 YYDKDF, per germline (reference sequence). The CDR3 reads CATSRDSTGELFF. CDR3 in DNA: TGTGCCACCAGCAGGGATTCCACCGGGGAGCTGTTTTTT.

This clone was seen only once. The genes are TRBV7-2 and TRBJ2-1; D remains ambiguous. Germline-derived CDR1 and CDR2 are SGHTA and FQGNSA. V lost 5 bases to trimming and J lost 9 bases, with 8 bases between them. The CDR3 contains 11 residues. CDR3 nucleotide sequence: TGTGCCAGCAGCCCCAGAGTTGAGCAGTTCTTC. This encodes CASSPRVEQFF. The full variable domain, its missing parts supplied by reference TRBV7-2 and TRBJ2-1, is GAGVSQSPSNKVTEKGKDVELRCDPISGHTALYWYRQSLGQGLEFLIYFQGNSAPDKSGLPSDRFSAERTGGSVSTLTIQRTQQEDSAVYLCASSPRVEQFFGPGTRLTVL.

The genes are TRBV5-1 and TRBJ2-2; D is uncertain. Germline V gene sequence: CDR1 SGHRS, CDR2 YFSETQ. V was pared by 2 bases and J by 8 bases, with 13 bases between. This CDR3 region has 14 residues. The CDR3 reads CASSLGVDSGELFF. CDR3 nucleotides: TGCGCCAGCAGCTTAGGAGTCGATTCTGGGGAGCTGTTTTTT.

The rearrangement links TRBV6-6 to TRBJ2-1; 10 nucleotides match TRBD2. This CDR3 region has 16 residues. The germline V gene encodes CDR1 MNHNY and CDR2 SVGAGI (reference sequence). Germline trimming cut 4 bases from V and 9 bases from J; bases unmatched to any gene: 12. CDR3 sequence (DNA): TGTGCCAGCAGTTCCCACGGTGGGAGCGGGAGGGGTGAGCAGTTCTTC. Translation gives CASSSHGGSGRGEQFF.

About this clone: Other DNA variants within this sample encode the same CDR3. The rearrangement joins TRBV20-1 to TRBJ1-1; no firm D call. CDR3 length: 11 amino acids. V was cut by 2 bases and J by 0 bases, with 1 base left in between. Germline V CDR1 and CDR2: DFQATT, SNEGSKA (reference sequence). The CDR3 bases are TGCAGTGCTAGAATGAACACTGAAGCTTTCTTT. It is translated as CSARMNTEAFF.

With respect to this clone: A far more abundant clone sits one base away, making this likely a read error. The J gene is TRBJ2-1, the V gene TRBV4-2, with 7 bases fitting TRBD2. V trimming: 0 bases; J trimming: 3 bases; junction bases outside the gene matches: 5. The germline V gene has CDR1 LGHNA and CDR2 YNFKEQ. The CDR3 extends over 16 amino acids. CDR3 protein: CASSQEFSGYYNEQFF. The DNA of the CDR3 is TGTGCCAGCAGCCAAGAGTTTAGCGGGTACTACAATGAGCAGTTCTTC.

Details on this clone: The sample holds other DNA sequences that translate to the same CDR3. This chain connects TRBV28 to TRBJ1-4; the D gene is possibly TRBD1 (6 bases). Germline CDR1 reads MDHEN; CDR2 reads SYDVKM. The CDR3 consists of 14 residues. V dropped 6 bases and J dropped 0 bases, with 8 bases sitting between them. Here the CDR3 reads CASSRTATNEKLFF. The CDR3 coding sequence is TGTGCCAGCAGCCGGACAGCAACTAATGAAAAACTGTTTTTT. Full variable domain (missing parts from reference TRBV28 and TRBJ1-4): DVKVTQSSRYLVKRTGEKVFLECVQDMDHENMFWYRQDPGLGLRLIYFSYDVKMKEKGDIPEGYSVSREKKERFSLILESASTNQTSMYLCASSRTATNEKLFFGSGTQLSVL.

V and J are TRBV27 and TRBJ1-5; TRBD1 matches 7 bases. The CDR3 has 15 amino acids. J was trimmed by 0 bases and V by 6 bases; bases with no gene match: 5. Germline V lookup: CDR1 MNHEY, CDR2 SMNVEV (reference sequence). The CDR3 DNA reads TGTGCCAGCAGCCCGGGACAGTATAGCAATCAGCCCCAGCATTTT. Protein: CASSPGQYSNQPQHF.

This rearrangement joins TRBV5-4 to TRBJ2-7; possibly TRBD1 for D (5 bases). This CDR3 has 12 amino acids. V dropped 1 base and J dropped 6 bases, with 8 bases sitting between them. In germline, CDR1 is SGHNT, CDR2 YYREEE (reference sequence). This CDR3 reads CASSLPGFEQYF. The CDR3 DNA sequence: TGTGCCAGCAGCTTGCCAGGGTTCGAGCAGTACTTC.